Listed below are T cell receptor beta chains from one sample, sequenced in a study of blood T cell repertoires in COVID-19. Here immunoSEQ multiplex PCR was the method, and the copy in TCRdb shows in-frame clones only, minus some. The sample includes approximately 310,000 clones, about 90% of them seen just once. Sample: peripheral blood. These receptors were obtained from a woman aged 45 to 65 who had recovered from COVID-19. Each CDR3 is given with its conserved first and last residue. The order of the fields is V gene, clone size, J gene, D gene, CDR3 DNA, CDR3 protein. D genes are given only for firm matches. Expanded clones are given a class, and other clones once, few, many or no size at all.

V gene: TRBV7-2; clone size: -; J gene: TRBJ1-2; D gene: TRBD1; CDR3 DNA: TGTGCCAGCAGCCCGCCTTGGGGACAGGGCGGCTATGGCTACACCTTC; CDR3 protein: CASSPPWGQGGYGYTF
V gene: TRBV7-2; clone size: -; J gene: TRBJ2-5; D gene: TRBD2; CDR3 DNA: TGTGCCAGCAGCCGCGGGGGGGCAATCCAAGAGACCCAGTACTTC; CDR3 protein: CASSRGGAIQETQYF
V gene: TRBV5-1; clone size: -; J gene: TRBJ2-1; D gene: -; CDR3 DNA: TGCGCCAGCGCTCCTGTAGCGGACAATGAGCAGTTCTTC; CDR3 protein: CASAPVADNEQFF
V gene: TRBV30; clone size: few; J gene: TRBJ2-3; D gene: -; CDR3 DNA: TGTGCCTGGAGTTCTGAGGGACTCACAGATACGCAGTATTTT; CDR3 protein: CAWSSEGLTDTQYF
V gene: TRBV28; clone size: -; J gene: TRBJ1-2; D gene: -; CDR3 DNA: TGTGCCAGCATCGGGGTCGTGGGCTATGGCTACACCTTC; CDR3 protein: CASIGVVGYGYTF
V gene: TRBV19; clone size: -; J gene: TRBJ2-2; D gene: -; CDR3 DNA: TGTGCCAGTAGTCCCGGGGGAGCCGGCGCCGGGGAGCTGTTTTTT; CDR3 protein: CASSPGGAGAGELFF
V gene: TRBV6-5; clone size: once; J gene: TRBJ2-3; D gene: -; CDR3 DNA: TGTGCCAGCAGTTACGACACCCTGGGAGATACGCAGTATTTT; CDR3 protein: CASSYDTLGDTQYF
V gene: TRBV27; clone size: -; J gene: TRBJ2-3; D gene: TRBD1; CDR3 DNA: TGTGCCAGCAGCACCGGGACAGGGGGCGCGGATACGCAGTATTTT; CDR3 protein: CASSTGTGGADTQYF
V gene: TRBV27; clone size: -; J gene: TRBJ1-6; D gene: TRBD1; CDR3 DNA: TGTGCCAGCAGTTCCCTCCCCGGGACAGGGACCTCACCCCTCCACTTT; CDR3 protein: CASSSLPGTGTSPLHF
V gene: TRBV14; clone size: -; J gene: TRBJ2-1; D gene: TRBD2; CDR3 DNA: TGTGCCAGCAGCCCGCGGGGGGGCCTTTTTCGTGAGCAGTTCTTC; CDR3 protein: CASSPRGGLFREQFF
V gene: TRBV27; clone size: -; J gene: TRBJ1-4; D gene: -; CDR3 DNA: TGTGCCAGCAGACCCCAGGGTGGTTATGAAAAACTGTTTTTT; CDR3 protein: CASRPQGGYEKLFF
V gene: TRBV20-1; clone size: -; J gene: TRBJ2-1; D gene: -; CDR3 DNA: TGCAGTGCTAGTTCGGGAGAGCCCTACAATGAGCAGTTCTTC; CDR3 protein: CSASSGEPYNEQFF
V gene: TRBV13; clone size: -; J gene: TRBJ2-1; D gene: -; CDR3 DNA: TGTGCCAGCAGCCTGGGGCAGGGCGGGGTCAATGAGCAGTTCTTC; CDR3 protein: CASSLGQGGVNEQFF
V gene: TRBV6-4; clone size: once; J gene: TRBJ1-5; D gene: -; CDR3 DNA: TGTGCCAGCAGTACTAATCAGCCCCAGCATTTT; CDR3 protein: CASSTNQPQHF
V gene: TRBV12-3/TRBV12-4; clone size: -; J gene: TRBJ2-1; D gene: -; CDR3 DNA: TGTGCCAGCAGTTTTGGGAGCGGCAATGAGCAGTTCTTC; CDR3 protein: CASSFGSGNEQFF
V gene: TRBV7-3; clone size: -; J gene: TRBJ2-3; D gene: -; CDR3 DNA: TGTGCCAGCAGCTTCGGGAGTAACACAGATACGCAGTATTTT; CDR3 protein: CASSFGSNTDTQYF
V gene: TRBV9; clone size: -; J gene: TRBJ2-7; D gene: -; CDR3 DNA: TGTGCCAGCAGCCCCCAGGGGTCGGGCTACGAGCAGTACTTC; CDR3 protein: CASSPQGSGYEQYF
V gene: TRBV14; clone size: -; J gene: TRBJ2-2; D gene: -; CDR3 DNA: TGTGCCAGCACCCAGGTGCCAACAGGTTCTGGCGGGGAGCTGTTTTTT; CDR3 protein: CASTQVPTGSGGELFF
V gene: TRBV5-4; clone size: -; J gene: TRBJ2-1; D gene: TRBD2; CDR3 DNA: TGTGCCAGCAGTCGGGGGGGGCGGACTAGCGGGACCAATGAGCAGTTCTTC; CDR3 protein: CASSRGGRTSGTNEQFF
V gene: TRBV2; clone size: -; J gene: TRBJ1-6; D gene: -; CDR3 DNA: TGTGCCAGCAGGATCCAGGGCCGAAGCTCCTATAATTCACCCCTCCACTTT; CDR3 protein: CASRIQGRSSYNSPLHF
V gene: TRBV5-1; clone size: -; J gene: TRBJ1-6; D gene: TRBD1; CDR3 DNA: TGCGCCAGCAGCTTGCCTTCCCCGGACAGGGGTCATTCACCCCTCCACTTT; CDR3 protein: CASSLPSPDRGHSPLHF
V gene: TRBV5-4; clone size: few; J gene: TRBJ1-6; D gene: TRBD1; CDR3 DNA: TGTGCCAGCAGGCGCGGACAGGGGATGAGTTCACCCCTCCACTTT; CDR3 protein: CASRRGQGMSSPLHF
V gene: TRBV6-2/TRBV6-3; clone size: -; J gene: TRBJ2-7; D gene: -; CDR3 DNA: TGTGCCAGCGGCCCTCCCCTGTCGGGGGTGATTTTCTACGAGCAGTACTTC; CDR3 protein: CASGPPLSGVIFYEQYF
V gene: TRBV6-6; clone size: -; J gene: TRBJ2-7; D gene: -; CDR3 DNA: TGTGCCAGCAGTTATGGGGCCCAGGGGTCCTACGAGCAGTACTTC; CDR3 protein: CASSYGAQGSYEQYF
V gene: TRBV9; clone size: -; J gene: TRBJ2-3; D gene: TRBD2; CDR3 DNA: TGTGCCAGCAGCGTTCCCGAGGCGGGGGGAGACACAGATACGCAGTATTTT; CDR3 protein: CASSVPEAGGDTDTQYF
V gene: TRBV27; clone size: -; J gene: TRBJ2-3; D gene: TRBD2; CDR3 DNA: TGTGCCAGCAGTTTAGCGGGAGGACGCACAGATACGCAGTATTTT; CDR3 protein: CASSLAGGRTDTQYF
V gene: TRBV6-4; clone size: -; J gene: TRBJ2-1; D gene: -; CDR3 DNA: TGTGCCAGCAGCCTCGACACAAACAATGAGCAGTTCTTC; CDR3 protein: CASSLDTNNEQFF
V gene: TRBV7-2; clone size: -; J gene: TRBJ2-7; D gene: TRBD1; CDR3 DNA: TGTGCCAGCAGCTTACACCAGGGGGCCGCGTCCGAGCAGTACTTC; CDR3 protein: CASSLHQGAASEQYF
V gene: TRBV15; clone size: -; J gene: TRBJ1-1; D gene: TRBD1; CDR3 DNA: TGTGCCACCAGCGACGAAGACAGGGCCCGTGGCACTGAAGCTTTCTTT; CDR3 protein: CATSDEDRARGTEAFF
V gene: TRBV9; clone size: -; J gene: TRBJ1-1; D gene: TRBD1; CDR3 DNA: TGTGCCAGCAGCGCCGGGACAGGGGGGACTGAAGCTTTCTTT; CDR3 protein: CASSAGTGGTEAFF
V gene: TRBV5-6; clone size: once; J gene: TRBJ2-1; D gene: -; CDR3 DNA: TGTGCCAGCAGCCCAATGGGAGAGGCCGTGCGGGAGTTCTTC; CDR3 protein: CASSPMGEAVREFF
V gene: TRBV16; clone size: -; J gene: TRBJ2-7; D gene: TRBD2; CDR3 DNA: TGTGCCAGCAGCCAATCGGGAGGGGCGAAGACTTACGAGCAGTACTTC; CDR3 protein: CASSQSGGAKTYEQYF
V gene: TRBV5-8; clone size: few; J gene: TRBJ1-5; D gene: -; CDR3 DNA: TGTGCCAGCAGCTTGAGGAGGCCCCAGCATTTT; CDR3 protein: CASSLRRPQHF
V gene: TRBV7-2; clone size: few; J gene: TRBJ1-6; D gene: TRBD1; CDR3 DNA: TGTGCCAGCACCCGGACAGGGTTTAATTCACCCCTCCACTTT; CDR3 protein: CASTRTGFNSPLHF
V gene: TRBV25-1; clone size: -; J gene: TRBJ1-2; D gene: TRBD1; CDR3 DNA: TGTGCCAGCAGTGGACAGGGTTCCGGTGGCTACACCTTC; CDR3 protein: CASSGQGSGGYTF
V gene: TRBV9; clone size: -; J gene: TRBJ2-7; D gene: TRBD1; CDR3 DNA: TGTGCCAGCAGCGTAGACCTGGACAGGGGGCGAAAAGAGCAGTACTTC; CDR3 protein: CASSVDLDRGRKEQYF
V gene: TRBV6-5; clone size: few; J gene: TRBJ1-6; D gene: -; CDR3 DNA: TGTGCCAGCAGTTACGGATGGAGTTCACCCCTCCACTTT; CDR3 protein: CASSYGWSSPLHF
V gene: TRBV19; clone size: -; J gene: TRBJ1-6; D gene: -; CDR3 DNA: TGTGCCAGTAGTATTCAAGGGGTTGGAACCCTCCACTTT; CDR3 protein: CASSIQGVGTLHF
V gene: TRBV2; clone size: once; J gene: TRBJ1-2; D gene: -; CDR3 DNA: TGTGCCAGCAGTGAAAACAGGAATGGCTACACCTTC; CDR3 protein: CASSENRNGYTF
V gene: TRBV24-1; clone size: -; J gene: TRBJ1-5; D gene: -; CDR3 DNA: TGTGCCACCAGTAGCGGAGGGCCCCAGCATTTT; CDR3 protein: CATSSGGPQHF
V gene: TRBV4-2; clone size: -; J gene: TRBJ2-3; D gene: TRBD2; CDR3 DNA: TGTGCCAGCAGCCAGGGCATCGGGAGGAGCACAGATACGCAGTATTTT; CDR3 protein: CASSQGIGRSTDTQYF
V gene: TRBV5-6; clone size: -; J gene: TRBJ1-1; D gene: TRBD1; CDR3 DNA: TGTGCCAGCAGCTTGGCCTTAACAGGGGGTCAAGGAGGCACTGAAGCTTTCTTT; CDR3 protein: CASSLALTGGQGGTEAFF
V gene: TRBV6-1; clone size: -; J gene: TRBJ1-2; D gene: -; CDR3 DNA: TGTGCCAGCAGTGAAGAAGCAGGGTCTTTCTATGGCTACACCTTC; CDR3 protein: CASSEEAGSFYGYTF
V gene: TRBV5-1; clone size: -; J gene: TRBJ2-3; D gene: -; CDR3 DNA: TGCGCCAGCAGCCCCGGGACTAGCACAGATACGCAGTATTTT; CDR3 protein: CASSPGTSTDTQYF
V gene: TRBV19; clone size: -; J gene: TRBJ1-2; D gene: TRBD1; CDR3 DNA: TGTGCCAGTAGTACAGGCCAGGGGGCATCTTATGGCTACACCTTC; CDR3 protein: CASSTGQGASYGYTF
V gene: TRBV2; clone size: -; J gene: TRBJ1-2; D gene: TRBD1; CDR3 DNA: TGTGCCAGCATGAGAGGGGCGACAGGGGACTATGGCTACACCTTC; CDR3 protein: CASMRGATGDYGYTF
V gene: TRBV30; clone size: few; J gene: TRBJ1-1; D gene: -; CDR3 DNA: TGTGCCTGGAGTGTCTCGAACACTGAAGCTTTCTTT; CDR3 protein: CAWSVSNTEAFF
V gene: TRBV4-3; clone size: few; J gene: TRBJ1-1; D gene: -; CDR3 DNA: TGCGCCAGCAGCCTTGAGGGGGACACTGAAGCTTTCTTT; CDR3 protein: CASSLEGDTEAFF